Below, one T cell receptor (beta chain) is given with its context. As yet, its antigen is unknown. The entry originates in a study of T cell responses to AZD1222 COVID-19 vaccine. The study's findings and limits: Repertoire samples came only from after the peak T cell response. There were mostly white British donors and more females than males, and clonal diversity was possibly underestimated. Regions 160-218 and 743-854 held dominance among vaccine-associated CD4 TCRs, which spanned spike. An increase in Spike-specific TCR breadth and depth was observed after two AZD1222 doses.

Some clones are missing from TCRdb's copy, which holds only in-frame ones; the method was immunoSEQ multiplex PCR. The sample comprises 95,000 to 100,000 clones, about 90% of which are singletons, and approximately 16% rests with the top ten. Germline V gene lookup returns CDR1 MNHEY and CDR2 SVGAGI. V was cut by 7 bases and J by 8 bases, with 20 bases left in between. The CDR3 totals 15 residues. V gene TRBV6-5 combines with J gene TRBJ2-2; possibly TRBD2 for D (5 bases). The receptor was derived from an adult who received the AZD1222 COVID-19 vaccine. This sample comprised peripheral blood, obtained 28 days after the second AZD1222 dose. As DNA, the CDR3 is TGTGCCAGCAAGTTCTCGACTACCAATGAGGGGGAGCTGTTTTTT. This sequence encodes CASKFSTTNEGELFF.